The 32 T cell receptor beta chains listed next were all sequenced from one sample in a study of CD8+ T cells in alopecia areata. The treatment was: oral pan-JAK inhibitor, 5-10 mg twice daily. Isolated RNA was reverse transcribed into cDNA used as the sequencing template. Here immunoSEQ multiplex PCR was the method, and the copy in TCRdb shows in-frame clones only, minus some. The sample gives 180,000 or so clones, 40% to 65% of which show up once; about 9.5% is in the top ten. Source: CD8+ T cells sorted from blood, taken around week 53, from a patient treated with tofacitinib. The receptors were sampled from a human donor with alopecia areata.

This clone was seen a single time. The V call is TRBV29-1, the J call TRBJ2-7, with TRBD2 as a possible D gene (6 bases). The germline V gene has CDR1 SQVTM and CDR2 ANQGSEA. The CDR3 is 14 amino acids. The V end was cut by 2 bases, the J end by 3 bases, with 14 bases between. This chain's CDR3 is CSVELRGRVYEQYF. DNA for the CDR3: TGCAGCGTTGAATTACGGGGGAGAGTCTACGAGCAGTACTTC.

This clone was seen a few times. The V call is TRBV4-3, the J call TRBJ2-2; D gene ambiguous. Germline V gene data show CDR1 as LGHNA and CDR2 as YSLEER. V gave up 3 bases and J gave up 6 bases, with 8 bases separating them. This CDR3 is 13 amino acids long. The CDR3 loop reads CASSHLLAGELFF. The CDR3 region has the DNA TGCGCCAGCAGCCACCTGCTTGCCGGGGAGCTGTTTTTT.

This clone was seen more than once but under ten times. The chain employs TRBV20-1 and TRBJ2-5; 8 nucleotides agree with TRBD2. Germline V CDR1 and CDR2: DFQATT, SNEGSKA (reference sequence). This CDR3 comprises 11 residues. In DNA, the CDR3 is TGCAGCGCGGGGGGAGCGGAGACCCAGTACTTC. This gives the protein CSAGGAETQYF.

This clone occurred a few times. The V and J genes are TRBV11-3 and TRBJ2-3; 10 positions agree with TRBD2. There are 14 residues in the CDR3. The V gene's germline CDR1 is SGHNT and CDR2 YENEEA. V lost 3 bases to trimming and J lost 3 bases; unmatched junction nucleotides: 0. The CDR3 reads CASSLGLATDTQYF. The CDR3 DNA follows: TGTGCCAGCAGCTTGGGACTAGCGACAGATACGCAGTATTTT.

The J gene is TRBJ1-1, the V gene TRBV2; TRBD1 aligns across 12 bases. Germline CDR1 reads SNHLY; CDR2 reads FYNNEI. V shed 6 bases and J 10 bases; nucleotides not matched to a gene: 15. The CDR3 covers 16 residues. CDR3 nucleotides: TGTGCCAGCAGGCCGGGACAGGGGGCGATAGAGGTTGGAGCTTTCTTT. Its translation is CASRPGQGAIEVGAFF.

The chain is built from TRBV7-9 and TRBJ1-2, with D unclear. V was clipped by 2 bases and J by 7 bases, with 11 bases between them. The CDR3 is 13 residues long. Germline assignment: CDR1 SEHNR and CDR2 FQNEAQ (reference sequence). The CDR3 is CASSLSQRAGYTF. The CDR3 DNA is TGTGCCAGCAGCTTATCCCAAAGGGCTGGCTACACCTTC.

There are a few counts of this clone. The V gene is TRBV27, the J gene TRBJ2-3; tentatively, D is TRBD1 (6 bases). The V end was cut by 5 bases, the J end by 1 base, with 13 bases between. The CDR3 loop spans 15 amino acids. Germline CDR1 and CDR2: MNHEY and SMNVEV (reference sequence). The CDR3: CASSRPGHRTDTQYF. As DNA, the CDR3 is TGTGCCAGCAGTCGCCCGGGACATCGCACAGATACGCAGTATTTT.

The V and J genes are TRBV4-1 and TRBJ2-7; D gene ambiguous. V was clipped by 0 bases and J by 2 bases, with 5 bases between them. In germline, CDR1 is MGHRA, CDR2 YSYEKL. CDR3 size: 13 residues. This CDR3 is CASSQELAYEQYF. The CDR3, as DNA: TGCGCCAGCAGCCAAGAATTAGCCTACGAGCAGTACTTC.

There are a few counts of this clone. The chain joins TRBV30 to TRBJ1-5; 11 nucleotides match TRBD1. CDR1 is GTSNPN and CDR2 is SVGIG in the germline V gene (reference sequence). The CDR3 is 16 amino acids. Trimming at V came to 3 bases and at J to 4 bases, leaving 8 bases not matched to a gene. CDR3 in amino acids: CAWRPPGTGGNQPQHF. The CDR3, as DNA: TGTGCCTGGAGGCCCCCCGGGACAGGGGGAAATCAGCCCCAGCATTTT. Together with reference TRBV30 and TRBJ1-5, the CDR3 gives the full variable domain: SQTIHQWPATLVQPVGSPLSLECTVEGTSNPNLYWYRQAAGRGLQLLFYSVGIGQISSEVPQNLSASRPQDRQFILSSKKLLLSDSGFYLCAWRPPGTGGNQPQHFGDGTRLSIL.

The CDR3 loop is CASSLSREATQYF. The CDR3 region has the DNA TGTGCCAGCAGTTTATCCCGTGAGGCTACGCAGTATTTT. The rearrangement links TRBV27 to TRBJ2-3; no firm D call. This CDR3 contains 13 residues. CDR1 and CDR2 (germline): MNHEY, SMNVEV (reference sequence). V lost 0 bases and J 8 bases, leaving 9 bases between the germline ends.

The gene calls are TRBV11-2 and TRBJ2-6; TRBD1 might be the D (5 bases). The CDR3 is 16 residues long. With 7 bases removed from V and 4 bases from J, the gap between germline ends came to 17 bases. The V gene's germline CDR1 is SGHAT and CDR2 FQNNGV. The CDR3 loop is CASKVAGRYGANVLTF. The CDR3 coding sequence is TGTGCCAGCAAGGTGGCAGGGCGTTACGGGGCCAACGTCCTGACTTTC.

The V call is TRBV14, the J call TRBJ2-5, with 8 positions matching TRBD1. CDR1 SGHDN and CDR2 FVKESK come from the germline V gene. V was pared by 1 base and J by 4 bases, with 8 bases of the junction left unmatched. The CDR3 covers 16 residues. The DNA of the CDR3 is TGTGCCAGCAGCCAAGCTCGACAGGGGAATGGAGAGACCCAGTACTTC. It encodes CASSQARQGNGETQYF.

This chain links TRBV30 with TRBJ1-6; TRBD1 matches at 7 bases. This CDR3 is built from 13 residues. Germline V gives CDR1 GTSNPN, CDR2 SVGIG (reference sequence). Germline trimming cut 4 bases from V and 5 bases from J; bases unmatched to any gene: 2. CDR3 sequence (DNA): TGTGCCTGGAACAGGGGCCATAATTCACCCCTCCACTTT. Protein: CAWNRGHNSPLHF.

This clone was counted between two and nine times. The chain uses TRBV4-3 and TRBJ2-3; D ambiguous. This CDR3 region has 14 residues. From germline, CDR1 is LGHNA and CDR2 YSLEER. Trimming removed 3 bases from V and 6 bases from J, with 13 bases in between. The CDR3 protein is CASSHEGIGDTQYF. CDR3 bases: TGCGCCAGCAGCCACGAAGGTATTGGGGATACGCAGTATTTT.

This clone was counted only a few times. The chain joins TRBV5-4 to TRBJ2-7, with 9 bases lining up with TRBD2. This CDR3 contains 16 residues. CDR1 is SGHNT, CDR2 YYREEE, per germline (reference sequence). Losses at the gene ends were 3 bases for V and 3 bases for J; bases not matched to a gene: 10. This CDR3 reads CASSSLAGLGGYEQYF. The CDR3, as DNA: TGTGCCAGCAGCTCGCTAGCGGGGCTGGGAGGCTACGAGCAGTACTTC.

This chain joins TRBV7-9 and TRBJ1-2, with 7 positions matching TRBD1. Germline values: CDR1 SEHNR, CDR2 FQNEAQ (reference sequence). The CDR3 runs 12 residues. The V segment lost 6 bases and the J segment 2 bases; nucleotides outside the gene matches: 0. The CDR3 DNA reads TGTGCCAGCAGACAGGGGAACTATGGCTACACCTTC. Amino acids: CASRQGNYGYTF. Together with reference TRBV7-9 and TRBJ1-2, the CDR3 gives the full variable domain: DTGVSQNPRHKITKRGQNVTFRCDPISEHNRLYWYRQTLGQGPEFLTYFQNEAQLEKSRLLSDRFSAERPKGSFSTLEIQRTEQGDSAMYLCASRQGNYGYTFGSGTRLTVV.

J is TRBJ2-1 and V is TRBV2, with a weak D call TRBD2 (6 bases). The CDR3 has 17 residues. V was clipped by 3 bases and J by 0 bases, with 15 bases between them. Looked up from germline, CDR1 is SNHLY and CDR2 is FYNNEI. CDR3 sequence (DNA): TGTGCCAGCAGTGATCGTCGGGACGGGGGCTCCTACAATGAGCAGTTCTTC. Protein product: CASSDRRDGGSYNEQFF.

The V gene is TRBV11-1, the J gene TRBJ1-1; D is unclear. Between the trimmed V and J ends, which lost 5 bases and 1 base, there was a span of 11 bases. Germline V lookup: CDR1 SGHAT, CDR2 FQDESV (reference sequence). CDR3 length equals 14 residues. The chain's CDR3 is CASSLLEGNTEAFF. The DNA of the CDR3 is TGTGCCAGCAGCCTATTGGAGGGGAACACTGAAGCTTTCTTT.

The chain employs TRBV27 and TRBJ1-2, with D unclear. V dropped 3 bases and J dropped 1 base, with 6 bases sitting between them. From germline, CDR1 is MNHEY and CDR2 SMNVEV (reference sequence). The CDR3 spans 13 residues. CDR3 DNA sequence: TGTGCCAGCAGTTTGGACGGTAACTATGGCTACACCTTC. This gives the protein CASSLDGNYGYTF.

The rearrangement joins TRBV29-1 to TRBJ2-7; D ambiguous. Germline-derived CDR1 and CDR2 are SQVTM and ANQGSEA. This CDR3 has 12 amino acids. V lost 7 bases, J lost 0 bases, and 10 bases lay in between. Here the CDR3 DNA reads TGCAGCGCCTGGACGGGCTCCTACGAGCAGTACTTC. This sequence encodes CSAWTGSYEQYF.

About this clone itself: The sample holds other DNA sequences that translate to the same CDR3. The chain joins TRBV7-9 to TRBJ1-1; D is unresolved. Germline assignment: CDR1 SEHNR and CDR2 FQNEAQ (reference sequence). V was shortened by 1 base and J by 1 base, with 4 bases between the two germline ends. The CDR3 has 13 amino acids. The CDR3 is CASSLEGNTEAFF. CDR3 sequence (DNA): TGTGCCAGCAGCTTAGAGGGGAACACTGAAGCTTTCTTT.

This chain joins TRBV6-5 and TRBJ1-3; D not certain. V was pared by 5 bases and J by 0 bases, with 11 bases between. Germline CDR1 is MNHEY and CDR2 is SVGAGI. The CDR3 sequence is 15 residues long. The CDR3 loop reads CASSQGPYSGNTIYF. The CDR3 DNA reads TGTGCCAGCAGTCAAGGACCGTACTCTGGAAACACCATATATTTT.

The chain is built from TRBV29-1 and TRBJ1-1; D not resolved. The V gene lost 8 bases and the J gene lost 1 base, with 11 bases spanning the gap. The V gene's germline CDR1 is SQVTM and CDR2 ANQGSEA. This CDR3 has 12 amino acids. CDR3 nucleotides: TGCAGCATCCCGGTCCCGAACACTGAAGCTTTCTTT. Protein: CSIPVPNTEAFF.

V and J are TRBV30 and TRBJ2-7, with TRBD1 as a possible D gene (6 bases). Trimming left V 5 bases short and J 3 bases short, with 17 bases between. The CDR3 is made up of 14 amino acids. Germline V lookup: CDR1 GTSNPN, CDR2 SVGIG (reference sequence). CDR3 nucleotides: TGTGCCTGGGGACCCTTGACGGGACACTACGAGCAGTACTTC. Residues: CAWGPLTGHYEQYF.

This clone was observed once. This chain uses TRBV4-3 with TRBJ2-5, with 7 nucleotides matching TRBD1. Germline-derived CDR1 and CDR2 are LGHNA and YSLEER. The CDR3 is made up of 13 amino acids. Trimming at V came to 5 bases and at J to 4 bases, leaving 4 bases not matched to a gene. Written as DNA, the CDR3 is TGCGCCAGCAGCAGACAGGGTGGAGAGACCCAGTACTTC. Protein: CASSRQGGETQYF.

This clone was picked up a small number of times. V gene TRBV7-6 combines with J gene TRBJ1-4, with TRBD1 matching 7 bases. J gave up 6 bases and V 11 bases, and 6 bases lay outside the gene matches. CDR1 SGHVS and CDR2 FNYEAQ come from the germline V gene. The CDR3 spans 12 residues. The CDR3 sequence: CASSRGDEKLFF. DNA for the CDR3: TGTGCCTCATCCAGGGGGGATGAAAAACTGTTTTTT.

This clone has more than one count but fewer than ten. The chain employs TRBV29-1 and TRBJ2-3, with 8 bases identical to TRBD1. The V gene's germline CDR1 is SQVTM and CDR2 ANQGSEA. V shed 6 bases and J 3 bases; nucleotides not matched to a gene: 14. CDR3 size: 16 residues. The CDR3 protein is CSVNAKDRAETDTQYF. CDR3 sequence (DNA): TGCAGCGTCAACGCCAAGGACAGGGCAGAGACAGATACGCAGTATTTT.

There are a few counts of this clone. The CDR3 here is CASSSQRQGDEQYF. In DNA form, the CDR3 reads TGTGCCAGTAGTTCCCAGAGGCAAGGGGACGAGCAGTACTTC. The chain employs TRBV19 and TRBJ2-7, with D tentatively TRBD1 (5 bases). This CDR3 is 14 amino acids long. Germline CDR1 is LNHDA and CDR2 is SQIVND (reference sequence). V was trimmed by 5 bases and J by 5 bases, leaving 16 bases between them. The full variable domain, with the rest looked up from reference TRBV19 and TRBJ2-7, is DGGITQSPKYLFRKEGQNVTLSCEQNLNHDAMYWYRQDPGQGLRLIYYSQIVNDFQKGDIAEGYSVSREKKESFPLTVTSAQKNPTAFYLCASSSQRQGDEQYFGPGTRLTVT.

This clone was seen more than once but under ten times. The genes are TRBV13 and TRBJ2-5; D gene uncertain. Trimming removed 5 bases at V and 3 bases at J, with 10 bases between. The CDR3 length is 13 residues. Per germline, CDR1 PRHDT and CDR2 FYEKMQ (reference sequence). CDR3 coding DNA: TGTGCCAGCAGCCATCAAGTTGAAGAGACCCAGTACTTC. Its protein is CASSHQVEETQYF.

The chain links TRBV9 to TRBJ1-5; D is unclear. V dropped 4 bases and J dropped 5 bases, with 16 bases sitting between them. Germline-derived CDR1 and CDR2 are SGDLS and YYNGEE. There are 15 residues in the CDR3. CDR3 amino acids: CASSPRGGGDQPQHF. The CDR3 DNA reads TGTGCCAGCAGCCCACGGGGAGGAGGCGATCAGCCCCAGCATTTT.

This clone was counted between two and nine times. The J gene is TRBJ1-1, the V gene TRBV6-5; 7 bases align to TRBD1. The CDR3 has 14 residues. The V gene end was trimmed by 5 bases and the J gene end by 1 base; junction bases not matched to a gene: 4. CDR1 and CDR2 from the germline V gene are MNHEY and SVGAGI. In DNA form, the CDR3 reads TGTGCCAGCAGTAAGACAGGGAAGAACACTGAAGCTTTCTTT. Its translation is CASSKTGKNTEAFF.

This clone came up a few times. The rearrangement links TRBV7-9 to TRBJ2-3; TRBD1 or TRBD2 may be the D gene (5 bases each). This CDR3 contains 15 residues. V was shortened by 4 bases and J by 2 bases, with 13 bases between the two germline ends. Germline CDR1 is SEHNR and CDR2 is FQNEAQ (reference sequence). The CDR3 spells CASSSLWGTTDTQYF. CDR3 sequence (DNA): TGTGCCAGCAGCTCCCTATGGGGGACCACAGATACGCAGTATTTT. Variable domain in full (rest from reference TRBV7-9 and TRBJ2-3): DTGVSQNPRHKITKRGQNVTFRCDPISEHNRLYWYRQTLGQGPEFLTYFQNEAQLEKSRLLSDRFSAERPKGSFSTLEIQRTEQGDSAMYLCASSSLWGTTDTQYFGPGTRLTVL.